The T cell receptor beta chain under discussion was sequenced for a study of shared clonotypes between healthy human individuals. Genomic DNA belonging to each subset was distributed in equal measure over several immunoSEQ plates. Assay used: immunoSEQ multiplex PCR; TCRdb lists only in-frame clones, some missing. The repertoire holds around 650,000 clones, with about 95% as singletons. Naive CD8 cells lacked CD45RO, underwent positive selection for CCR7 and left out terminally differentiated effector memory CD45RA+ cells. This CDR3 has 12 residues. The V gene lost 3 bases and the J gene lost 2 bases, with 6 bases spanning the gap. Looked up from germline, CDR1 is SGHDT and CDR2 is YYEEEE.

The specimen sequenced was naive CD8+ T cells sorted from blood. The origin of this receptor is a woman aged 25-40 years in good health. This chain links TRBV5-6 with TRBJ2-7, with unresolved D. In DNA, the CDR3 is TGTGCCAGCAGCTCGGTCCCCTACGAGCAGTACTTC. It translates to CASSSVPYEQYF. The complete variable domain, with remaining parts taken from reference TRBV5-6 and TRBJ2-7, reads DAGVTQSPTHLIKTRGQQVTLRCSPKSGHDTVSWYQQALGQGPQFIFQYYEEEERQRGNFPDRFSGHQFPNYSSELNVNALLLGDSALYLCASSSVPYEQYFGPGTRLTVT.